Listed below are T cell receptor beta chains from one sample, sequenced in a study of shared clonotypes between healthy human individuals. The assay was immunoSEQ multiplex PCR, and TCRdb's table has in-frame clones only and misses some. This table has roughly 2,000,000 clones, around 93% appearing once. The sequenced sample consisted of naive CD8+ T cells from PBMCs. Receptors originate from a man between 18 and 35 years old in good health. Some clones in this sample may be carry-over from other donors' samples. Each CDR3 is given with its conserved first and last residue. The order of the fields is CDR3 protein, CDR3 DNA, J gene, CDR3 length, D gene, V gene, clone size. A D gene is named only where the DNA matches it firmly. Clone size appears in some rows only: once, few, many, or a class for an expanded clone.

CDR3: CASSLPGSREQFF
DNA: TGTGCCAGCAGCCTCCCTGGCTCCAGGGAGCAGTTCTTC
J: TRBJ2-1
length: 13
D: .
V: TRBV2
size: once

CDR3: CASSLGLAGGRTDTQYF
DNA: TGTGCCAGCAGCTTGGGACTAGCGGGAGGACGCACAGATACGCAGTATTTT
J: TRBJ2-3
length: 17
D: TRBD2
V: TRBV7-9
size: .

CDR3: CASSQLFGGAIQETQYF
DNA: TGTGCCAGCAGCCAATTATTTGGCGGGGCAATACAAGAGACCCAGTACTTC
J: TRBJ2-5
length: 17
D: .
V: TRBV4-2
size: once

CDR3: CASSYLPEGSSEQYF
DNA: TGTGCCAGCAGTTACTTGCCGGAGGGCTCCTCCGAGCAGTACTTC
J: TRBJ2-7
length: 15
D: .
V: TRBV6-5
size: .

CDR3: CASSQRGESSDTQYF
DNA: TGCGCCAGCAGTCAAAGAGGAGAGAGTTCGGATACGCAGTATTTT
J: TRBJ2-3
length: 15
D: .
V: TRBV4-3
size: .

CDR3: CASSLLAGALNEQFF
DNA: TGTGCCAGCAGTTTGTTAGCGGGAGCCCTCAATGAGCAGTTCTTC
J: TRBJ2-1
length: 15
D: TRBD2
V: TRBV27
size: .

CDR3: CASSPPRAFTDTQYF
DNA: TGTGCCAGCAGCCCCCCCCGGGCTTTCACAGATACGCAGTATTTT
J: TRBJ2-3
length: 15
D: .
V: TRBV7-9
size: once

CDR3: CASSQPRDTDTQYF
DNA: TGTGCCAGCAGCCAACCCCGGGACACAGATACGCAGTATTTT
J: TRBJ2-3
length: 14
D: .
V: TRBV13
size: .

CDR3: CASSQALDRGIGGELFF
DNA: TGTGCCAGCAGCCAAGCACTGGACAGGGGGATTGGCGGGGAGCTGTTTTTT
J: TRBJ2-2
length: 17
D: TRBD1
V: TRBV14
size: .

CDR3: CARAPFQREYTGELFF
DNA: TGTGCCAGAGCGCCCTTCCAGCGGGAGTACACCGGGGAGCTGTTTTTT
J: TRBJ2-2
length: 16
D: TRBD2
V: TRBV7-9
size: .

CDR3: CASSQEISPAGDEKLFF
DNA: TGTGCCAGCAGCCAAGAAATATCTCCGGCGGGGGATGAAAAACTGTTTTTT
J: TRBJ1-4
length: 17
D: .
V: TRBV14
size: .

CDR3: CASSTGANEQYF
DNA: TGTGCCAGCAGTACGGGGGCTAACGAGCAGTACTTC
J: TRBJ2-7
length: 12
D: .
V: TRBV7-9
size: once

CDR3: CASSLEERGRAWYEQYF
DNA: TGTGCCAGCAGCTTAGAGGAGCGGGGTCGGGCATGGTACGAGCAGTACTTC
J: TRBJ2-7
length: 17
D: TRBD2
V: TRBV13
size: .

CDR3: CASSLRGGLPAETQYF
DNA: TGTGCCAGCAGTTTACGTGGGGGTCTCCCGGCGGAGACCCAGTACTTC
J: TRBJ2-5
length: 16
D: .
V: TRBV27
size: .

CDR3: CASSYLQGVETEAFF
DNA: TGCGCCAGCAGCTACTTACAGGGGGTAGAGACTGAAGCTTTCTTT
J: TRBJ1-1
length: 15
D: TRBD1
V: TRBV5-1
size: .

CDR3: CASSLRGPSGYTF
DNA: TGTGCCAGCAGTTTAAGGGGGCCCAGTGGCTACACCTTC
J: TRBJ1-2
length: 13
D: TRBD1
V: TRBV27
size: .

CDR3: CASSLRGSGANVLTF
DNA: TGTGCCAGCAGCCTCCGCGGGTCCGGGGCCAACGTCCTGACTTTC
J: TRBJ2-6
length: 15
D: .
V: TRBV27
size: .

CDR3: CASSEGPIFTAQYF
DNA: TGTGCCAGTAGCGAGGGGCCGATATTTACCGCGCAGTACTTC
J: TRBJ2-7
length: 14
D: .
V: TRBV19
size: .

CDR3: CASSVGGGQGPTNYGYTF
DNA: TGTGCCAGCAGCGTGGGCGGCGGACAAGGCCCTACTAACTATGGCTACACCTTC
J: TRBJ1-2
length: 18
D: .
V: TRBV9
size: .

CDR3: CASSFRGPKDTQYF
DNA: TGTGCCAGCAGTTTCCGAGGACCCAAGGATACGCAGTATTTT
J: TRBJ2-3
length: 14
D: .
V: TRBV28
size: .

CDR3: CASSFGKTYEQYF
DNA: TGTGCCAGCAGTTTCGGCAAGACCTACGAGCAGTACTTC
J: TRBJ2-7
length: 13
D: .
V: TRBV27
size: .

CDR3: CASSERTSGYNEQFF
DNA: TGTGCCAGCAGTGAAAGGACTAGCGGTTACAATGAGCAGTTCTTC
J: TRBJ2-1
length: 15
D: TRBD2
V: TRBV27
size: .

CDR3: CASSTRLEQETQYF
DNA: TGTGCCAGCAGCACCAGATTGGAGCAGGAGACCCAGTACTTC
J: TRBJ2-5
length: 14
D: .
V: TRBV5-4
size: .

CDR3: CASSQSSAPYEQYF
DNA: TGTGCCAGCAGCCAATCTTCGGCCCCATACGAGCAGTACTTC
J: TRBJ2-7
length: 14
D: .
V: TRBV28
size: .

CDR3: CASSYRGGREKLFF
DNA: TGTGCCAGCAGCTATCGGGGCGGGCGGGAAAAACTGTTTTTT
J: TRBJ1-4
length: 14
D: .
V: TRBV7-8
size: once

CDR3: CASSSDVWGRGTDTQYF
DNA: TGTGCCAGCAGTTCCGATGTATGGGGCCGGGGCACAGATACGCAGTATTTT
J: TRBJ2-3
length: 17
D: .
V: TRBV27
size: .

CDR3: CASSFLGTGVEKLFF
DNA: TGTGCCAGCAGTTTCCTCGGGACAGGGGTAGAAAAACTGTTTTTT
J: TRBJ1-4
length: 15
D: TRBD1
V: TRBV27
size: .

CDR3: CAIRRTDGLGTQYF
DNA: TGTGCCATCAGAAGGACCGATGGCTTAGGGACGCAGTATTTT
J: TRBJ2-3
length: 14
D: .
V: TRBV10-3
size: .

CDR3: CASREGRTDTQYF
DNA: TGTGCCAGCAGGGAGGGCCGGACAGATACGCAGTATTTT
J: TRBJ2-3
length: 13
D: .
V: TRBV28
size: .

CDR3: CASSQGGSSGSSYNEQFF
DNA: TGCGCCAGCAGCCAAGGGGGGTCTAGCGGGAGCTCCTACAATGAGCAGTTCTTC
J: TRBJ2-1
length: 18
D: TRBD2
V: TRBV4-3
size: .

CDR3: CASSQRQGAGQPQHF
DNA: TGTGCCAGCAGTCAACGACAGGGGGCAGGTCAGCCCCAGCATTTT
J: TRBJ1-5
length: 15
D: TRBD1
V: TRBV27
size: .

CDR3: CASSQAPGLAGGGQYF
DNA: TGCGCCAGCAGCCAAGCCCCGGGACTAGCGGGAGGGGGGCAGTACTTC
J: TRBJ2-7
length: 16
D: TRBD2
V: TRBV4-1
size: .

CDR3: CASPPFYEQYF
DNA: TGTGCCAGCCCCCCGTTTTACGAGCAGTACTTC
J: TRBJ2-7
length: 11
D: .
V: TRBV25-1
size: .

CDR3: CASTGGKRDTGELFF
DNA: TGTGCCAGCACAGGCGGGAAGAGGGACACCGGGGAGCTGTTTTTT
J: TRBJ2-2
length: 15
D: .
V: TRBV7-9
size: .

CDR3: CASSSLAGLDYEQYF
DNA: TGTGCCAGCAGCTCTCTAGCGGGTCTTGACTACGAGCAGTACTTC
J: TRBJ2-7
length: 15
D: TRBD2
V: TRBV7-9
size: .

CDR3: CASSTGETQYF
DNA: TGTGCCAGTTCAACGGGAGAGACCCAGTACTTC
J: TRBJ2-5
length: 11
D: .
V: TRBV27
size: .

CDR3: CASSLETTGELFF
DNA: TGTGCCAGCAGCTTAGAGACCACCGGGGAGCTGTTTTTT
J: TRBJ2-2
length: 13
D: .
V: TRBV7-6
size: .

CDR3: CASSDERQFF
DNA: TGTGCCAGCAGCGATGAAAGGCAGTTCTTC
J: TRBJ2-1
length: 10
D: .
V: TRBV7-9
size: few

CDR3: CASSLGPGGQETQYF
DNA: TGTGCCAGCAGCTTGGGGCCGGGCGGACAAGAGACCCAGTACTTC
J: TRBJ2-5
length: 15
D: .
V: TRBV7-3
size: .

CDR3: CASSQVGLAVSDTQYF
DNA: TGCGCCAGCAGCCAAGTGGGACTAGCGGTTTCAGATACGCAGTATTTT
J: TRBJ2-3
length: 16
D: TRBD2
V: TRBV4-1
size: .

CDR3: CAWNIDRGWEKLFF
DNA: TGTGCCTGGAATATCGACAGGGGCTGGGAAAAACTGTTTTTT
J: TRBJ1-4
length: 14
D: TRBD1
V: TRBV30
size: .

CDR3: CSVDDTGTVVNTEAFF
DNA: TGCAGCGTTGATGATACCGGGACAGTGGTAAACACTGAAGCTTTCTTT
J: TRBJ1-1
length: 16
D: TRBD1
V: TRBV29-1
size: .

CDR3: CASREIQGSVEQFF
DNA: TGTGCCAGCAGAGAAATACAAGGGTCCGTTGAGCAGTTCTTC
J: TRBJ2-1
length: 14
D: .
V: TRBV4-2
size: .